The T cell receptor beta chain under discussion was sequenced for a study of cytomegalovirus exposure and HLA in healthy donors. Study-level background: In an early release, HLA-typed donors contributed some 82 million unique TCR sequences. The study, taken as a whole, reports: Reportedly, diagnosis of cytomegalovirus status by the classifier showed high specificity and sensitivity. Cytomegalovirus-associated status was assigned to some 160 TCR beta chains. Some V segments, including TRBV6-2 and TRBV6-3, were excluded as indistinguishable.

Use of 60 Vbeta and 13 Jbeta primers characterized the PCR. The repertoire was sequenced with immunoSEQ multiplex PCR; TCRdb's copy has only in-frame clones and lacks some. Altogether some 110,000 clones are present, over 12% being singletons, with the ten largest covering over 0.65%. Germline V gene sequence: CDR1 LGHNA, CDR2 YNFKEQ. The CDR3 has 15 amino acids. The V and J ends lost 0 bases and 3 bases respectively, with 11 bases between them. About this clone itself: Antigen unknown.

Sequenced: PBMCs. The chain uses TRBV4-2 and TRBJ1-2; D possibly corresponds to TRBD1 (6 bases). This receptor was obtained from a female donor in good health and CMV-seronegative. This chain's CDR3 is CASSQDRTGHYGYTF. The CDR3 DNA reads TGTGCCAGCAGCCAAGATCGCACAGGGCACTATGGCTACACCTTC.